What follows are 18 T cell receptor beta chains derived from one specimen sequenced in a study of blood T cell repertoires in COVID-19. Libraries were prepared by immunoSEQ multiplex PCR; TCRdb keeps only in-frame clonotypes and omits some of them. The data show about 350,000 clones, with around nine tenths seen just once and about 7.6% held by the top ten. The sequencing sample was made of peripheral blood. These receptors were obtained from a woman aged 60-75 years with COVID-19, enrolled during active disease.

This clone was detected once. The genes are TRBV14 and TRBJ2-1; 11 positions agree with TRBD2. Germline-derived CDR1 and CDR2 are SGHDN and FVKESK. CDR3 length: 16 amino acids. V was clipped by 5 bases and J by 5 bases; unmatched bases: 8. CDR3 protein: CASSTQLAGDHNEQFF. Written as DNA, the CDR3 is TGTGCCAGCAGCACCCAACTAGCGGGGGACCACAATGAGCAGTTCTTC.

Only one count was recorded for this clone. V and J are TRBV3-1 (or the pseudogene TRBV3-2) and TRBJ2-5; a weak D match, TRBD1 (5 bases). Trimming took off 5 bases at V and 5 bases at J, with 9 bases between the two ends. CDR1 LGHDT and CDR2 YNNKEL come from the germline V gene (reference sequence). There are 12 residues in the CDR3. The CDR3 DNA reads as TGTGCCAGCAGCTGGACAAGGGAGACCCAGTACTTC. Its protein is CASSWTRETQYF.

The chain recombines TRBV9 with TRBJ2-5; the D gene is possibly TRBD1 (6 bases). In germline, CDR1 is SGDLS, CDR2 YYNGEE. Trimming stripped 1 base from V and 5 bases from J, with 15 bases between. This CDR3 region has 15 residues. The CDR3 DNA reads TGTGCCAGCAGCGTATCGGACAGCCCCCAGGAGACCCAGTACTTC. Its translation is CASSVSDSPQETQYF.

The genes are TRBV10-1 and TRBJ2-7; D remains unclear. The CDR3 has 14 amino acids. V was cut by 0 bases and J by 9 bases, with 15 bases left in between. CDR1 is WNHNN, CDR2 SYGVQD, per germline (reference sequence). The CDR3 DNA sequence: TGCGCCAGCAGTGAGTCGATTTCCTTACCGGGGCAGTACTTC. Protein: CASSESISLPGQYF.

The chain recombines TRBV10-2 with TRBJ2-7; D gene ambiguous. The ends were cut back, 2 bases at V and 2 bases at J, with 4 bases in the middle. CDR3 length: 12 amino acids. Germline V gene sequence: CDR1 WSHSY, CDR2 SAAADI. The CDR3 nucleotides are TGCGCCAGCAGTGAGGTTACCTACGAGCAGTACTTC. Its protein is CASSEVTYEQYF.

The chain carries TRBV25-1 and TRBJ1-1, with 12 bases fitting TRBD1. Germline assignment: CDR1 MGHDK and CDR2 SYGVNS. V gave up 8 bases and J gave up 4 bases; unmatched junction bases: 8. The CDR3 has 15 residues. CDR3 in amino acids: CASGDRGLYSTEAFF. CDR3 DNA: TGTGCCAGCGGGGACAGGGGGCTATATTCCACTGAAGCTTTCTTT.

This chain links TRBV27 with TRBJ1-1; 9 positions match TRBD1. The CDR3 totals 14 residues. The V segment lost 6 bases and the J segment 7 bases; nucleotides outside the gene matches: 9. In germline, CDR1 is MNHEY, CDR2 SMNVEV (reference sequence). The CDR3: CASRPPHRGLEAFF. The CDR3 DNA follows: TGTGCCAGCAGACCTCCCCACAGGGGGCTTGAAGCTTTCTTT.

V is TRBV6-1 and J is TRBJ1-6; TRBD1 might be the D (5 bases). V was shortened by 2 bases and J by 7 bases, with 15 bases between the two germline ends. Germline V lookup: CDR1 MNHNS, CDR2 SASEGT. This CDR3 is 16 amino acids long. This CDR3 is CASSESPPGLNSPLHF. CDR3 DNA sequence: TGTGCCAGCAGTGAATCCCCCCCAGGGTTGAATTCACCCCTCCACTTT.

This clone was recorded many times. The chain is built from TRBV6-5 and TRBJ2-7; 9 bases map to TRBD1. The V gene end was trimmed by 2 bases and the J gene end by 5 bases; junction bases not matched to a gene: 10. The CDR3 has 16 residues. CDR1 and CDR2 from the germline V gene are MNHEY and SVGAGI. The CDR3 coding sequence is TGTGCCAGCAGTTACGGGAACAGGGGGCGCGGGAACGAGCAGTACTTC. Protein: CASSYGNRGRGNEQYF.

The chain carries TRBV2 and TRBJ2-1; 7 nucleotides agree with TRBD1. Germline V lookup: CDR1 SNHLY, CDR2 FYNNEI. The V segment lost 8 bases and the J segment 6 bases; nucleotides outside the gene matches: 4. CDR3 length equals 12 residues. CDR3: CASRGQSNEQFF. In DNA, the CDR3 is TGTGCCAGCCGGGGACAGTCCAATGAGCAGTTCTTC.

Details on this clone: In the same sample, other DNA sequences code for this CDR3. CDR3: CASSQGRHTDTQYF. The DNA of the CDR3 is TGTGCCAGCAGCCAAGGCAGACACACAGATACGCAGTATTTT. The rearrangement uses TRBV14 and TRBJ2-3, with no clear D. Germline V gene data show CDR1 as SGHDN and CDR2 as FVKESK. The CDR3 is made up of 14 amino acids. Trimming pared 1 base from V and 2 bases from J, leaving 7 bases between.

The CDR3: CASSLTPGANVLTF. The CDR3 DNA reads TGCGCCAGCAGCTTAACTCCTGGGGCCAACGTCCTGACTTTC. The chain couples TRBV5-1 to TRBJ2-6; D remains ambiguous. The V gene's germline CDR1 is SGHRS and CDR2 YFSETQ. The length of the CDR3 is 14 residues. V was trimmed by 2 bases and J by 2 bases, leaving 5 bases between them.

The chain has TRBV6-5 and TRBJ1-1; unclear D gene. CDR1 and CDR2 (germline): MNHEY, SVGAGI. The CDR3 loop spans 13 amino acids. V shed 7 bases and J shed 4 bases, with 13 bases lying between them. CDR3 residues: CASIGSPFTEAFF. The CDR3 nucleotides read TGTGCCAGCATCGGGTCTCCATTCACTGAAGCTTTCTTT.

The chain employs TRBV4-1 and TRBJ2-2; D is perhaps TRBD2 (6 bases). V gave up 4 bases and J gave up 2 bases, with 17 bases separating them. From germline, CDR1 is MGHRA and CDR2 YSYEKL. The CDR3 length is 17 residues. The chain's CDR3 is CASSPKTSGVNTGELFF. DNA of the CDR3: TGCGCCAGCAGCCCCAAGACTTCGGGGGTTAACACCGGGGAGCTGTTTTTT.

The chain is built from TRBV9 and TRBJ1-2, with a weak D call TRBD1 (6 bases). The CDR3 consists of 13 residues. Germline V CDR1 and CDR2: SGDLS, YYNGEE. V shed 0 bases and J shed 4 bases, with 7 bases lying between them. CDR3 in DNA: TGTGCCAGCAGCGTAGAACAGGGCTATGGCTACACCTTC. Encoded protein: CASSVEQGYGYTF.

Regarding this clone: Sequence at one end of the junction differs from germline and may be a read error. The rearrangement uses TRBV7-9 and TRBJ1-1; D not certain. The CDR3 has 14 residues. Germline lookup yields CDR1 SEHNR and CDR2 FQNEAQ (reference sequence). The CDR3 is CASSRGFLKTEAFF. The CDR3 DNA reads TGTGCCAGCAGCCGGGGTTTTTTGAAAACTGAAGCTTTCTTT.

This sequence joins TRBV5-4 and TRBJ1-3; 7 bases agree with TRBD1. CDR3 size: 15 residues. Trimming removed 5 bases from V and 0 bases from J; junction bases left unmatched: 5. Germline V gene data show CDR1 as SGHNT and CDR2 as YYREEE (reference sequence). CDR3 nucleotides: TGTGCCAGCAGGGCCGGGACAGACTCTGGAAACACCATATATTTT. It translates to CASRAGTDSGNTIYF.

The rearrangement uses TRBV29-1 and TRBJ2-7; 7 positions match TRBD1. The CDR3 has 13 amino acids. The germline V gene encodes CDR1 SQVTM and CDR2 ANQGSEA. V lost 5 bases, J lost 2 bases, and 6 bases stayed unmatched. The DNA of the CDR3 is TGCAGCGTTACAGACAGGGCGGCCTACGAGCAGTACTTC. Its protein is CSVTDRAAYEQYF.